The present T cell receptor beta chain was sequenced within a study of T cells in Graves' hyperthyroidism and ophthalmopathy. In regard to this clonotype: Its target is unknown.

Amplification of TCR beta CDR3 regions was performed using RNA transcripts as template. The study used the HTBI primer set for a first-round RT-PCR of the TCR CDR3. TCRdb passed the multiplex PCR reads through MiXCR, listing each CDR3 protein once. The sample yields a few hundred thousand distinct CDR3 sequences, 35% to 55% seen once. CDR3 size: 15 residues. The germline V and J ends were trimmed by 7 bases and 1 base, with 14 bases remaining between them. Germline CDR1 is SNHLY and CDR2 is FYNNEI. Study outcomes and limitations: Ophthalmopathy stood apart from stable hyperthyroidism in a 13 V-J model.

Sequencing used peripheral blood or thyroid tissue (not recorded which). The clonotype comes from an adult woman with Graves' disease, either hyperthyroidism or ophthalmopathy (not recorded which). The rearrangement joins TRBV2 to TRBJ1-5; possible D gene TRBD1, 6 bases. CDR3 nucleotides: TGTGCCAGCAAGTGGACAGAAGGGAGCAATCAGCCCCAGCATTTT. Translation gives CASKWTEGSNQPQHF.